This T cell receptor beta chain comes out of a study of PD-1 blockade in classical Hodgkin lymphoma. Study observations and caveats: Still unresolved is the cause of the repertoire differences, which may be disease activity or prior therapy. CD8+ TCR diversity did not rise significantly by C4D1, unlike CD4+.

Measured with immunoSEQ multiplex PCR; TCRdb has only the in-frame clones, and not every one. The sample includes approximately 6,700 clones, just under 85% seen only once; the top ten take 25% to 35%. This clone was counted only a few times. As yet, its antigen is unknown. Relapse was seen in all patients after autologous stem cell transplantation, and brentuximab vedotin exposure was variable. This CDR3 spans 17 amino acids. This clonotype was sampled from a human donor with classical Hodgkin lymphoma. The input for sequencing was peripheral blood mononuclear cells (PBMCs), taken at baseline. The V call is TRBV21-1, the J call TRBJ2-1. TRBV21-1 is flagged as a pseudogene. The CDR3 DNA follows: TGTGCCAGCAGCACCCCCGAAGGGGCGGGTGCCCACAATGAGCAGTTCTTC. It yields the protein CASSTPEGAGAHNEQFF.